The 15 T cell receptor beta chains below come from one sample, sequenced in a study of Ad26.COV2.S vaccination and SARS-CoV-2 variants. The protocol was immunoSEQ multiplex PCR, while the TCRdb copy is restricted to in-frame clones and leaves out a portion. The sample carries 350,000 to 550,000 clones, about 88% recorded once. Treatment indicated: 15 to 20 received Ad26.COV2.S at low or high dose, single or two shots; about 5 received placebo; per-sample allocation not given. Each sample was drawn 63 days after the first injection (of vaccine or placebo). This specimen consisted of peripheral blood, obtained in a trial of Ad26.COV2.S vaccine versus placebo. The receptors were gathered from a person between 18 and 65 years old who received the Ad26.COV2.S COVID-19 vaccine or a placebo.

CDR3 DNA sequence: TGCGCCAGCAGCCGGTCATCAGGGGTACTAACCGGAGGAGCTTTCTTT. It is translated as CASSRSSGVLTGGAFF. The chain links TRBV4-1 to TRBJ1-1; tentative D call: TRBD1 (6 bases). Germline V lookup: CDR1 MGHRA, CDR2 YSYEKL. V was shortened by 4 bases and J by 10 bases, with 25 bases between the two germline ends. CDR3 size: 16 residues.

This chain links TRBV7-9 with TRBJ2-2; 10 bases are shared with TRBD2. The CDR3 contains 17 residues. Looked up from germline, CDR1 is SEHNR and CDR2 is FQNEAQ (reference sequence). With 3 bases clipped from V and 3 bases from J, the junction kept 7 bases outside the gene matches. The CDR3 protein is CASSFLAGGRDTGELFF. The CDR3 nucleotides read TGTGCCAGCAGCTTTTTAGCGGGAGGTCGGGACACCGGGGAGCTGTTTTTT.

J is TRBJ2-5 and V is TRBV2; 8 positions match TRBD2. The germline V gene has CDR1 SNHLY and CDR2 FYNNEI. CDR3 length: 13 residues. V shed 7 bases and J 2 bases; nucleotides not matched to a gene: 3. The CDR3 DNA reads TGTGCCAGCAACCGGGGGGGGCAAGAGACCCAGTACTTC. Protein sequence: CASNRGGQETQYF.

To note about this clone: Other DNA sequences in this specimen translate into the identical CDR3. This chain links TRBV30 with TRBJ2-3, with D tentatively TRBD1 (6 bases). The CDR3 extends over 13 amino acids. The germline V gene encodes CDR1 GTSNPN and CDR2 SVGIG (reference sequence). Trimming took 0 bases from V and 4 from J, leaving 8 bases between them. CDR3 nucleotide sequence: TGTGCCTGGAGTGTACAGGGAGCAGATACGCAGTATTTT. It is translated as CAWSVQGADTQYF.

This chain links TRBV24-1 with TRBJ1-2, with no clear D. Germline CDR1 is KGHDR and CDR2 is SFDVKD. The CDR3 is made up of 14 amino acids. Between the trimmed V and J ends, which lost 1 base and 4 bases, there was a span of 9 bases. CDR3 sequence reads: CATSDFPHSYGYTF. The CDR3, as DNA: TGTGCCACCAGTGATTTCCCCCACAGCTATGGCTACACCTTC.

The chain uses TRBV6-2 or TRBV6-3 and TRBJ2-5, with a tentative D call TRBD1 (5 bases). From germline, CDR1 is MNHEY and CDR2 SVGEGT. V was cut by 0 bases and J by 5 bases, with 13 bases left in between. CDR3 length: 15 amino acids. The CDR3 DNA sequence: TGTGCCAGCAGTTACTCGAAGGACAATATCGAGACCCAGTACTTC. This translates into CASSYSKDNIETQYF.

The V gene is TRBV28, the J gene TRBJ1-4, with TRBD1 matching 7 bases. This CDR3 is built from 16 residues. Germline lookup yields CDR1 MDHEN and CDR2 SYDVKM. V dropped 5 bases and J dropped 4; count of bases not matched to a gene: 10. CDR3 amino acids: CASSGSTGTDNEKLFF. CDR3 bases: TGTGCCAGCAGTGGGTCTACCGGGACAGATAATGAAAAACTGTTTTTT.

The chain combines TRBV18 with TRBJ1-4, with unresolved D. The V and J ends lost 3 bases and 6 bases respectively, with 14 bases between them. CDR1 is KGHSH, CDR2 LQKENI, per germline. This CDR3 is 15 amino acids long. CDR3 sequence reads: CASSPGGLQYEKLFF. CDR3 DNA sequence: TGTGCCAGCTCACCCGGAGGGCTGCAATATGAAAAACTGTTTTTT.

The chain carries TRBV7-2 and TRBJ1-3; the D is unclear. V was cut by 1 base and J by 7 bases, with 14 bases left in between. CDR1 SGHTA and CDR2 FQGNSA come from the germline V gene. The CDR3 runs 15 residues. The CDR3 DNA follows: TGTGCCAGCAGCTTAGTTGGGATGGAGTGGAACACCATATATTTT. Its protein is CASSLVGMEWNTIYF.

The chain combines TRBV9 with TRBJ1-2; unclear D gene. Germline CDR1 reads SGDLS; CDR2 reads YYNGEE. CDR3 length: 11 amino acids. Trimming removed 4 bases from V and 6 bases from J, with 7 bases in between. CDR3 in DNA: TGTGCCAGCAGCTCGTCGAATGGCTACACCTTC. It encodes CASSSSNGYTF.

The CDR3 loop is CASSQDNVGRGDNEQFF. The CDR3, as DNA: TGTGCCAGCAGCCAAGATAATGTCGGGCGGGGGGACAATGAGCAGTTCTTC. The V gene is TRBV3-1 (or the pseudogene TRBV3-2), the J gene TRBJ2-1; 8 bases match TRBD2. J was trimmed by 5 bases and V by 0 bases; bases with no gene match: 9. The CDR3 consists of 17 residues. Germline CDR1 is LGHDT and CDR2 is YNNKEL (reference sequence).

The V and J genes are TRBV9 and TRBJ2-4, with unresolved D. V lost 5 bases to trimming and J lost 0 bases, with 6 bases between them. Per the germline V gene, CDR1 is SGDLS and CDR2 is YYNGEE. The CDR3 contains 13 residues. CDR3 sequence (DNA): TGTGCCAGCAGTCTCGGAGCCAAAAACATTCAGTACTTC. Residues: CASSLGAKNIQYF.

The chain uses TRBV13 and TRBJ2-7; the D is unclear. The CDR3 totals 14 residues. The V end lost 0 bases, the J end lost 1 base, and 7 bases lay between the germline ends. Germline CDR1 PRHDT, CDR2 FYEKMQ (reference sequence). CDR3 DNA: TGTGCCAGCAGCTTAGGATCTGGGTCCTACGAGCAGTACGTC. It specifies CASSLGSGSYEQYV.

A few counts support this clone. This chain uses TRBV27 with TRBJ1-6, with a weak D call TRBD1 (6 bases). Germline CDR1 and CDR2: MNHEY and SMNVEV (reference sequence). Trimming shortened V by 4 bases and J by 7 bases, and 17 bases separated the two germline ends. The CDR3 totals 16 residues. CDR3 residues: CASSYRGRLWNSPLHF. In nucleotides, the CDR3 is TGTGCCAGCAGTTATAGGGGGAGGTTATGGAATTCACCCCTCCACTTT.

This chain joins TRBV4-2 and TRBJ1-2, with 9 bases aligning to TRBD1. V shed 2 bases and J 3 bases; nucleotides not matched to a gene: 10. The germline gives CDR1 LGHNA, CDR2 YNFKEQ. The CDR3 covers 17 residues. In DNA form, the CDR3 reads TGTGCCAGCAGCCAAAGGGGTACAGGGGGCAGAGACTATGGCTACACCTTC. It yields the protein CASSQRGTGGRDYGYTF.